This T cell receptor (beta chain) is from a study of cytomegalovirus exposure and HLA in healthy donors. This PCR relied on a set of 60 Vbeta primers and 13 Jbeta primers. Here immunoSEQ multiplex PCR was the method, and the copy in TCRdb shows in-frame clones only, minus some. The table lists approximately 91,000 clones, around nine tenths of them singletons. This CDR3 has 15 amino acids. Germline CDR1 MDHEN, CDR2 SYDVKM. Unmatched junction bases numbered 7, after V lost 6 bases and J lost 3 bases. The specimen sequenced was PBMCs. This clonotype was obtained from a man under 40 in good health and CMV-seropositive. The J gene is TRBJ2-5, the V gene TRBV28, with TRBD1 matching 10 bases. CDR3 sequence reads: CASSSPGTGEETQYF. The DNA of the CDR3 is TGTGCCAGCAGCTCACCCGGGACAGGGGAAGAGACCCAGTACTTC.